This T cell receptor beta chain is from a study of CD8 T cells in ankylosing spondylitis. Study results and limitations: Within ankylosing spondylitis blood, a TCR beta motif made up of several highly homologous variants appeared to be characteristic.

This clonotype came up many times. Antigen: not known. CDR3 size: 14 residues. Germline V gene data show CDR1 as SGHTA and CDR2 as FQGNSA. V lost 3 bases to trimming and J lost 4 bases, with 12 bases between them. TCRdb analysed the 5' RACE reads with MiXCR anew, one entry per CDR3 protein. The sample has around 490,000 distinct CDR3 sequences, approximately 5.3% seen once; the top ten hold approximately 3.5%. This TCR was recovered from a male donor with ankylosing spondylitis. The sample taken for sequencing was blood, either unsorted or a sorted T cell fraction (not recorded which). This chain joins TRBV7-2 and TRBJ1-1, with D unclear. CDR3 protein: CASSFQAGGTEAFF. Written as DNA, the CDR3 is TGTGCCAGCAGCTTCCAGGCCGGTGGCACTGAAGCTTTCTTT. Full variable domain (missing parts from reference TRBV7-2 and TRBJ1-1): GAGVSQSPSNKVTEKGKDVELRCDPISGHTALYWYRQSLGQGLEFLIYFQGNSAPDKSGLPSDRFSAERTGGSVSTLTIQRTQQEDSAVYLCASSFQAGGTEAFFGQGTRLTVV.